This T cell receptor (beta chain) is drawn from a study of T cell responses to AZD1222 COVID-19 vaccine. Regarding the study as a whole: Possibly, clonal diversity was underestimated; donors were largely white British and included more females. Spike-specific TCR breadth and depth both grew after two AZD1222 doses.

Concerning this clone itself: Its antigen is unidentified.

The V gene's germline CDR1 is SGHNT and CDR2 YENEEA. V lost 3 bases and J lost 0, with 5 bases in between. This CDR3 is 13 amino acids long. Profiling relied on immunoSEQ multiplex PCR, and the TCRdb table lists in-frame clones only, not all of them. Here the sample spans about 140,000 clones, 90% to 95% being singletons. This chain connects TRBV11-3 to TRBJ1-1, with D unresolved. This clonotype originated in an adult in good health. Sequencing was performed on peripheral blood, taken on day 0 of AZD1222 vaccination. CDR3 DNA: TGTGCCAGCAGCTTGACGGTGAACACTGAAGCTTTCTTT. Amino acids: CASSLTVNTEAFF.